These T cell receptor beta chains were read from a single sample in a study of shared clonotypes between healthy human individuals. This table comes from immunoSEQ multiplex PCR, and its TCRdb copy is limited to in-frame clones, with some not included. Of about 2 million clones listed, around 96% are singletons. Sequences were obtained from naive CD8+ T cells sorted from blood. The receptors were sampled from a man aged 18 to 29 in good health. The CDR3 runs from the conserved cysteine through the conserved F or W. Each record gives: clone size, J gene, D gene, V gene, CDR3 protein. A D gene is named only where the DNA matches it firmly. Only part of the rows carry a size: once, few, many, or a class if the clone is expanded.

clone size: .
J gene: TRBJ2-7
D gene: .
V gene: TRBV13
CDR3 protein: CASSLGRTLYEQYF

clone size: .
J gene: TRBJ1-2
D gene: .
V gene: TRBV13
CDR3 protein: CASSLGGGGYTF

clone size: .
J gene: TRBJ2-7
D gene: .
V gene: TRBV6-5
CDR3 protein: CASSLGPTPYEQYF

clone size: .
J gene: TRBJ2-7
D gene: TRBD1
V gene: TRBV5-4
CDR3 protein: CASSLTGVGEQYF

clone size: .
J gene: TRBJ2-2
D gene: .
V gene: TRBV30
CDR3 protein: CAWSRENTGELFF

clone size: once
J gene: TRBJ1-2
D gene: .
V gene: TRBV29-1
CDR3 protein: CSVGDLGDYGYTF

clone size: .
J gene: TRBJ1-4
D gene: TRBD1
V gene: TRBV6-1
CDR3 protein: CASSDFPGQGPNEKLFF

clone size: .
J gene: TRBJ2-5
D gene: TRBD2
V gene: TRBV9
CDR3 protein: CASSVVASGGETQYF

clone size: .
J gene: TRBJ1-1
D gene: TRBD1
V gene: TRBV6-6
CDR3 protein: CASSSLLGTGNTEAFF

clone size: .
J gene: TRBJ2-7
D gene: TRBD2
V gene: TRBV29-1
CDR3 protein: CSVEEGRGSSYEQYF

clone size: .
J gene: TRBJ2-7
D gene: .
V gene: TRBV9
CDR3 protein: CASSVSGLSYEQYF

clone size: .
J gene: TRBJ2-7
D gene: .
V gene: TRBV4-1
CDR3 protein: CASSQITGLSYEQYF

clone size: .
J gene: TRBJ2-7
D gene: TRBD1
V gene: TRBV6-1
CDR3 protein: CASSRTGGISYEQYF

clone size: .
J gene: TRBJ2-7
D gene: TRBD1
V gene: TRBV29-1
CDR3 protein: CSVEEGYRGQAPYEQYF

clone size: .
J gene: TRBJ2-7
D gene: .
V gene: TRBV30
CDR3 protein: CAWSVPDSLYEQYF